The subject of this entry is one T cell receptor beta chain. This CDR3 has 14 amino acids. This table comes from immunoSEQ multiplex PCR, and its TCRdb copy is limited to in-frame clones, with some not included. Of 200,000 to 250,000 clones listed, about 85% were seen once; the top ten hold about 12%. This record comes from a study of blood T cell repertoires in COVID-19. The sequenced sample consisted of peripheral blood. The chain carries TRBV21-1 and TRBJ1-1. TRBV21-1 constitutes a pseudogene. This clonotype was sampled from a woman aged 18-29 years who had recovered from COVID-19. The CDR3 spells CASSKGGEVTEAFF. CDR3 in DNA: TGTGCCAGCAGCAAAGGCGGAGAGGTCACTGAAGCTTTCTTT.